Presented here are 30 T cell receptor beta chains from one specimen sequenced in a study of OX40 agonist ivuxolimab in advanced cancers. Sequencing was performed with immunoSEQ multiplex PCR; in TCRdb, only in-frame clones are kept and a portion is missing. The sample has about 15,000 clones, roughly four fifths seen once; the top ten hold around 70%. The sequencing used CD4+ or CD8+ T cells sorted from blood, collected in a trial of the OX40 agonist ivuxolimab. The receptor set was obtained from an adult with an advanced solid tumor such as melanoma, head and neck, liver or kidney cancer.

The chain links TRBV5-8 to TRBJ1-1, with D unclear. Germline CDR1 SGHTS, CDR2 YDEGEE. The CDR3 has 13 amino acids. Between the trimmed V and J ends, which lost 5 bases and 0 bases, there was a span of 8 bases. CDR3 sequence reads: CASRYKVNTEAFF. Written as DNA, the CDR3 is TGTGCCAGCAGATACAAGGTGAACACTGAAGCTTTCTTT.

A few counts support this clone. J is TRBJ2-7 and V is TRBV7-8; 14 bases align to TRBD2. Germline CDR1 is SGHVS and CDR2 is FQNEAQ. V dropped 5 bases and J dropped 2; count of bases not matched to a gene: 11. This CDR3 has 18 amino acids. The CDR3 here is CASSPQGGGLAGAYEQYF. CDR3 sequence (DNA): TGTGCCAGCAGCCCTCAGGGTGGGGGACTAGCGGGGGCCTACGAGCAGTACTTC.

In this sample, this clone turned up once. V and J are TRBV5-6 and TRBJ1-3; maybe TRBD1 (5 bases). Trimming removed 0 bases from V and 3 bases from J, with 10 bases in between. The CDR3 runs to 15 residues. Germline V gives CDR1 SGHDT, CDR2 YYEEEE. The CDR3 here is CASSLEGQGGNTIYF. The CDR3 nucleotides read TGTGCCAGCAGCTTGGAGGGCCAGGGTGGAAACACCATATATTTT.

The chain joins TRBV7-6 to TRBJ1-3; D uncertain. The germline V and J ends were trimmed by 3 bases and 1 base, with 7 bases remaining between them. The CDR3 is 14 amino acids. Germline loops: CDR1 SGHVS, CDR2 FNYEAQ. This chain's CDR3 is CASSLEGSGNTIYF. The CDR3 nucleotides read TGTGCCAGCAGCTTGGAAGGGTCTGGAAACACCATATATTTT.

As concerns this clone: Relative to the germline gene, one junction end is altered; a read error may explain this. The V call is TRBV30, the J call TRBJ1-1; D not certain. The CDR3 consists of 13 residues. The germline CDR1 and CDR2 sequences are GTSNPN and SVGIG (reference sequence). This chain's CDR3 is CARSVALNTEAFF. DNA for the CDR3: TGTGCCCGGAGTGTGGCCTTGAACACTGAAGCTTTCTTT.

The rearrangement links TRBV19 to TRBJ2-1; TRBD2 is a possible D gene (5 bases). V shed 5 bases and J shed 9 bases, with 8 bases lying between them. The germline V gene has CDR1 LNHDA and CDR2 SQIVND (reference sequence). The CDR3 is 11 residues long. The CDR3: CASSYAGEQFF. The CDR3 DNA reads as TGTGCCAGTAGTTATGCGGGTGAGCAGTTCTTC.

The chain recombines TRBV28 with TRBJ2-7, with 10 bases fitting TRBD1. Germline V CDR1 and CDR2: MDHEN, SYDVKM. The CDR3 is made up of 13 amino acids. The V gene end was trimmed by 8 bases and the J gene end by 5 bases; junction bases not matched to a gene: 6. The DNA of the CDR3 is TGTGCCAGCCGTGGGACAGGGGTCGACGAGCAGTACTTC. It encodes CASRGTGVDEQYF.

CDR3 amino acids: CASSAWDGVTEAFF. CDR3 coding DNA: TGTGCCAGCAGCGCCTGGGACGGCGTGACTGAAGCTTTCTTT. The rearrangement joins TRBV28 to TRBJ1-1, with D possibly matching TRBD1 (5 bases). The CDR3 totals 14 residues. Per germline, CDR1 MDHEN and CDR2 SYDVKM. Deletions cut 6 bases from V and 5 bases from J, with 16 bases between.

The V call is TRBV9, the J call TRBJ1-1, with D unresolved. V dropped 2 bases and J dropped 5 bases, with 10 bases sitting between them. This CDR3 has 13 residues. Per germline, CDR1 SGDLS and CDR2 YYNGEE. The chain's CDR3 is CASSVSGRTEAFF. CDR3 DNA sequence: TGTGCCAGCAGCGTCTCCGGGAGGACTGAAGCTTTCTTT.

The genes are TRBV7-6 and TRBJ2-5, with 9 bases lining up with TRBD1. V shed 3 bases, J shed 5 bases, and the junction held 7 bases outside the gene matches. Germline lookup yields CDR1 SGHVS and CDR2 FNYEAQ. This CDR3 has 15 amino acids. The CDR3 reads CASSFRDRVGETQYF. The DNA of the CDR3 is TGTGCCAGCAGCTTCAGGGACAGGGTAGGGGAGACCCAGTACTTC.

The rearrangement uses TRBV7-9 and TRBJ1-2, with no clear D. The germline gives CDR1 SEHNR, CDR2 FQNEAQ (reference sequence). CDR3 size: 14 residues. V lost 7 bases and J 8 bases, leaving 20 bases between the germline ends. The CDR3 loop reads CASTLSGQWNGYTF. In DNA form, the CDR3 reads TGTGCCAGCACCCTTAGTGGTCAGTGGAACGGCTACACCTTC.

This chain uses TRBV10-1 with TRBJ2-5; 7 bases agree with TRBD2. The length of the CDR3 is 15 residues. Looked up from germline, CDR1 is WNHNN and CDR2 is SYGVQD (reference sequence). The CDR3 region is CTAPLSRRGCGTQYF. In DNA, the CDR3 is TGCACGGCCCCTTTGTCCCGGCGGGGGTGTGGGACCCAGTACTTC.

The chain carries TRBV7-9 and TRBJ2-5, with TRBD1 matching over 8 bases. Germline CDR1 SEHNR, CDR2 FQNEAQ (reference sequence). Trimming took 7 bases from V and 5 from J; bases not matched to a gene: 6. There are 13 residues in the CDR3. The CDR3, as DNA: TGTGCCAGCAATCAGGGGGCAGGGGAGACCCAGTACTTC. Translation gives CASNQGAGETQYF.

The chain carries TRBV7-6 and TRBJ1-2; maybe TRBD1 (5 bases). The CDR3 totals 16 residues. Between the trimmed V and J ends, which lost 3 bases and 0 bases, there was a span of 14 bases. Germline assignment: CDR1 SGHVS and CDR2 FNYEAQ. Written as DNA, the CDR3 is TGTGCCAGCAGCTTGGGGACGACACCCTCTAACTATGGCTACACCTTC. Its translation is CASSLGTTPSNYGYTF. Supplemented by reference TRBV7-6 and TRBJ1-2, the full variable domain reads GAGVSQSPRYKVTKRGQDVALRCDPISGHVSLYWYRQALGQGPEFLTYFNYEAQQDKSGLPNDRFSAERPEGSISTLTIQRTEQRDSAMYRCASSLGTTPSNYGYTFGSGTRLTVV.

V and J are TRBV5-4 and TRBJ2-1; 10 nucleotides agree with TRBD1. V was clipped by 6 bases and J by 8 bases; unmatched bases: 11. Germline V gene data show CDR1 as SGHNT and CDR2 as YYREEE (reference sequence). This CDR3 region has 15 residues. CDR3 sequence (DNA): TGTGCCAGCATCCGAACGGGACAGGGGACCTATGAGCAGTTCTTC. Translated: CASIRTGQGTYEQFF.

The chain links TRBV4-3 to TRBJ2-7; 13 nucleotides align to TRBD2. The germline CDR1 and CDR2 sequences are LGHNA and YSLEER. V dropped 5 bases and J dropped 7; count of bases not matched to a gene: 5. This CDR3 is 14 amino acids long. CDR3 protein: CASSFGLAGVEQYF. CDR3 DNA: TGCGCCAGCAGCTTCGGACTAGCGGGGGTTGAGCAGTACTTC.

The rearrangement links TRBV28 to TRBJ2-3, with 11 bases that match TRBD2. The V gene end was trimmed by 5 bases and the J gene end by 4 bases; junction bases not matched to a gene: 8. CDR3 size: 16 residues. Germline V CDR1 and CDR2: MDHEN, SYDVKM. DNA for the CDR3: TGTGCCAGCAGTCCATTAGCGGGAGGGTTCGCAGATACGCAGTATTTT. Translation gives CASSPLAGGFADTQYF. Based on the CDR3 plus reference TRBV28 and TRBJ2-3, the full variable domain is DVKVTQSSRYLVKRTGEKVFLECVQDMDHENMFWYRQDPGLGLRLIYFSYDVKMKEKGDIPEGYSVSREKKERFSLILESASTNQTSMYLCASSPLAGGFADTQYFGPGTRLTVL.

The CDR3 here is CASSEVTSGSQGTYEQYF. CDR3 nucleotide sequence: TGTGCCAGCAGTGAAGTGACTAGCGGGAGTCAAGGGACCTACGAGCAGTACTTC. V gene TRBV2 combines with J gene TRBJ2-7, with TRBD2 identical over 12 bases. The CDR3 has 18 amino acids. CDR1 is SNHLY and CDR2 is FYNNEI in the germline V gene. The V segment lost 1 base and the J segment 2 bases; nucleotides outside the gene matches: 9.

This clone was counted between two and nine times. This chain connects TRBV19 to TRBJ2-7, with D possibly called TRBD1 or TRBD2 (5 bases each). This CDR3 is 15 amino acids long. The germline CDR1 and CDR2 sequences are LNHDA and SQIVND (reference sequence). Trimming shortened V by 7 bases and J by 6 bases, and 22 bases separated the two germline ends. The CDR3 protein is CASKSMPGPAGEQYF. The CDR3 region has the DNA TGTGCCAGTAAGTCCATGCCGGGACCGGCGGGCGAGCAGTACTTC.

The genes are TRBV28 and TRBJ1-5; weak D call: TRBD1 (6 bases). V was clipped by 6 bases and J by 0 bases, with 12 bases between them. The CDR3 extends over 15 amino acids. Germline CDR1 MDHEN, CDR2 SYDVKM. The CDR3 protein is CASSLTGGSNQPQHF. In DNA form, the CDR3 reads TGTGCCAGCAGCCTGACAGGCGGTAGCAATCAGCCCCAGCATTTT.

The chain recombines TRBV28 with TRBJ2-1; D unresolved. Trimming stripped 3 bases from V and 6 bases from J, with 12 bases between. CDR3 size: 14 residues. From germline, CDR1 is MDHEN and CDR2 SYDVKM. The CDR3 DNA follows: TGTGCCAGCAGTTTCCTCCAGCTGGGCAATGAGCAGTTCTTC. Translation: CASSFLQLGNEQFF.

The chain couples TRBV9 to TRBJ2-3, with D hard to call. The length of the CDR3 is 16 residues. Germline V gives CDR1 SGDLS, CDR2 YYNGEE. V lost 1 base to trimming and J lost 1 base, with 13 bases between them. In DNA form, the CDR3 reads TGTGCCAGCAGCGTATTTTTGGCTACCGGCACAGATACGCAGTATTTT. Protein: CASSVFLATGTDTQYF.

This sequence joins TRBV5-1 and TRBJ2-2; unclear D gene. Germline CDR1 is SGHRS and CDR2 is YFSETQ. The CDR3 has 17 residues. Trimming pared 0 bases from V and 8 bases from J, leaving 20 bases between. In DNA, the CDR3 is TGCGCCAGCAGCTTGGCGCTAGACCCCGCGTATGTGGGGGAGCTGTTTTTT. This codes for CASSLALDPAYVGELFF.

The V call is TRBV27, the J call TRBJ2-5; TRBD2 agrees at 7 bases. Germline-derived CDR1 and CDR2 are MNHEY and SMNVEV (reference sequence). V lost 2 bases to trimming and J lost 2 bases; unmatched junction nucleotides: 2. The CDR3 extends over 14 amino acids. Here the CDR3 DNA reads TGTGCCAGCAGTTTAGGGGGAGGGCAAGAGACCCAGTACTTC. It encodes CASSLGGGQETQYF.

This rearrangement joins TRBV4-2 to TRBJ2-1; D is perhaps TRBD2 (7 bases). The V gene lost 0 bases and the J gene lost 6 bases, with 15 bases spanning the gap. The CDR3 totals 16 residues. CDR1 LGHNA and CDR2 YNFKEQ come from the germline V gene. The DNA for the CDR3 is TGTGCCAGCAGCCAAGATGACGGGGGAGGGGGCAATGAGCAGTTCTTC. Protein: CASSQDDGGGGNEQFF.

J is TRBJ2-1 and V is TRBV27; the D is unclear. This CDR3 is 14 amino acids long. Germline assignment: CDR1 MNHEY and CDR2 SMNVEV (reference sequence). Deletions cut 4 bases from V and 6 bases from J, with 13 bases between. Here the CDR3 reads CASSSHNMGNEQFF. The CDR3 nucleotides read TGTGCCAGCAGTTCCCATAATATGGGCAATGAGCAGTTCTTC.

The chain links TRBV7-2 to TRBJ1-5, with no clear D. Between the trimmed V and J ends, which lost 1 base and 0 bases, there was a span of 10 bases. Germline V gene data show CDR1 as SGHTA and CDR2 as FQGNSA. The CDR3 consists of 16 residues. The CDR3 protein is CASSLGLENSNQPQHF. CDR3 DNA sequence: TGTGCCAGCAGCTTAGGGTTGGAGAATAGCAATCAGCCCCAGCATTTT.

CDR3 protein: CASRQTVPRAETQYF. The CDR3 DNA reads TGTGCCAGCAGACAGACAGTTCCCCGAGCCGAGACCCAGTACTTC. This chain links TRBV28 with TRBJ2-5; D might be TRBD1 (5 bases). The CDR3 totals 15 residues. Deletions cut 6 bases from V and 5 bases from J, with 19 bases between. Per germline, CDR1 MDHEN and CDR2 SYDVKM. Full variable domain (outside the CDR3, taken from reference TRBV28 and TRBJ2-5): DVKVTQSSRYLVKRTGEKVFLECVQDMDHENMFWYRQDPGLGLRLIYFSYDVKMKEKGDIPEGYSVSREKKERFSLILESASTNQTSMYLCASRQTVPRAETQYFGPGTRLLVL.

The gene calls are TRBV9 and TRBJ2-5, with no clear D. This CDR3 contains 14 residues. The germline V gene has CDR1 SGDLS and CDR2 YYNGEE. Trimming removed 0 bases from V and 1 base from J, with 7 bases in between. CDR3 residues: CASSVDGTQETQYF. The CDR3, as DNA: TGTGCCAGCAGCGTAGACGGCACCCAAGAGACCCAGTACTTC. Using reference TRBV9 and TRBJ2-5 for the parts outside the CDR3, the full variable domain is DSGVTQTPKHLITATGQRVTLRCSPRSGDLSVYWYQQSLDQGLQFLIQYYNGEERAKGNILERFSAQQFPDLHSELNLSSLELGDSALYFCASSVDGTQETQYFGPGTRLLVL.

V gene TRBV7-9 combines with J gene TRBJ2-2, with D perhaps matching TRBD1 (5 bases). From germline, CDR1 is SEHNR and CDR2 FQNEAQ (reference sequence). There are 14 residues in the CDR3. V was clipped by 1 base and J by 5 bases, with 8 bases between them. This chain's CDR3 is CASSLEAGTGELFF. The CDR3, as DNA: TGTGCCAGCAGCTTAGAGGCAGGGACCGGGGAGCTGTTTTTT.